Below are 12 T cell receptor beta chains sequenced from a single sample in a study of Tregs in tolerant kidney transplant recipients. Profiled with immunoSEQ multiplex PCR; TCRdb holds only in-frame clones, not every one. The sample includes approximately 100,000 clones, roughly 93% seen only once; the top ten take 0.46%. The source was CD4+ T cells from blood, collected before the transplant. All receptors derive from a human donor who received a combined kidney and bone marrow transplant.

CDR3 DNA: TGTGCCAGCAGTTCCGGGATATACAATGAGCAGTTCTTC. Translation: CASSSGIYNEQFF. The chain couples TRBV2 to TRBJ2-1; D may be TRBD2 (5 bases). Trimming took off 5 bases at V and 4 bases at J, with 9 bases between the two ends. The CDR3 is 13 residues long. Germline assignment: CDR1 SNHLY and CDR2 FYNNEI.

V and J are TRBV18 and TRBJ2-2; D gene uncertain. The CDR3 consists of 16 residues. Germline V CDR1 and CDR2: KGHSH, LQKENI. V was shortened by 3 bases and J by 0 bases, with 11 bases between the two germline ends. This chain's CDR3 is CASSPLWASNTGELFF. DNA for the CDR3: TGTGCCAGCTCACCCCTGTGGGCCTCGAACACCGGGGAGCTGTTTTTT.

This clone came up once. The rearrangement uses TRBV15 and TRBJ2-2, with TRBD2 matching 7 bases. CDR1 LNHNV and CDR2 YYDKDF come from the germline V gene (reference sequence). This CDR3 has 14 residues. V shed 3 bases, J shed 6 bases, and the junction held 4 bases outside the gene matches. The CDR3 protein is CATSSRRGAGELFF. The CDR3 region has the DNA TGTGCCACCAGCAGTCGCCGGGGGGCCGGGGAGCTGTTTTTT.

The CDR3 bases are TGTGCCAGCAGCTTGGACAGTAGCACAGATACGCAGTATTTT. Its translation is CASSLDSSTDTQYF. The chain links TRBV7-9 to TRBJ2-3, with D possibly matching TRBD1 (6 bases). V dropped 3 bases and J dropped 0 bases, with 7 bases sitting between them. The CDR3 covers 14 residues. The V gene's germline CDR1 is SEHNR and CDR2 FQNEAQ (reference sequence).

Only a few counts were recorded for this clone. The chain recombines TRBV7-2 with TRBJ1-4; 9 bases are a match to TRBD1. The CDR3 runs 14 residues. CDR1 is SGHTA, CDR2 FQGNSA, per germline. V dropped 5 bases and J dropped 6; count of bases not matched to a gene: 4. The CDR3 loop reads CASSRDRADEKLFF. The CDR3 DNA reads as TGTGCCAGCAGCCGGGACAGGGCAGATGAAAAACTGTTTTTT. Filled out from reference TRBV7-2 and TRBJ1-4, the complete variable domain reads GAGVSQSPSNKVTEKGKDVELRCDPISGHTALYWYRQSLGQGLEFLIYFQGNSAPDKSGLPSDRFSAERTGGSVSTLTIQRTQQEDSAVYLCASSRDRADEKLFFGSGTQLSVL.

This chain connects TRBV7-9 to TRBJ2-7; 12 positions match TRBD1. The trim removed 4 bases at V and 2 bases at J, leaving 9 bases unmatched. The CDR3 sequence is 17 residues long. In germline, CDR1 is SEHNR, CDR2 FQNEAQ (reference sequence). The CDR3 region is CASSSLAGTGGTYEQYF. Written as DNA, the CDR3 is TGTGCCAGCAGCTCCCTTGCTGGGACAGGGGGCACCTACGAGCAGTACTTC.

This clone has only one observation. The V and J genes are TRBV27 and TRBJ2-6; TRBD2 matches 9 bases. J was trimmed by 0 bases and V by 5 bases; bases with no gene match: 8. The CDR3 is 18 amino acids. From germline, CDR1 is MNHEY and CDR2 SMNVEV (reference sequence). Here the CDR3 reads CASSPQRGASSGANVLTF. CDR3 DNA sequence: TGTGCCAGCAGTCCCCAGCGGGGGGCGTCCTCTGGGGCCAACGTCCTGACTTTC.

The rearrangement uses TRBV11-1 and TRBJ1-6, with no clear D. The CDR3 has 14 amino acids. V lost 5 bases, J lost 6 bases, and 11 bases lay in between. CDR1 is SGHAT, CDR2 FQDESV, per germline (reference sequence). CDR3: CASSAGSLNSPLHF. CDR3 DNA: TGTGCCAGCAGCGCCGGGAGCCTTAATTCACCCCTCCACTTT.

The chain employs TRBV11-3 and TRBJ2-1; the D is unclear. Between the trimmed V and J ends, which lost 4 bases and 9 bases, there was a span of 13 bases. Germline V gene data show CDR1 as SGHNT and CDR2 as YENEEA. CDR3 length: 13 residues. CDR3 coding DNA: TGTGCCAGCAGCTCCAACTCGCGAAGTGAGCAGTTCTTC. Encoded protein: CASSSNSRSEQFF.

The V and J genes are TRBV12-5 and TRBJ2-6; 9 nucleotides match TRBD1. CDR1 is LGHNT, CDR2 FRNRAP, per germline. The CDR3 is 18 residues long. Trimming removed 0 bases from V and 2 bases from J; junction bases left unmatched: 5. CDR3 coding DNA: TGTGCTAGTGGTTTGGTGACAGGGGGTACTACTGGGGCCAACGTCCTGACTTTC. Amino acid sequence: CASGLVTGGTTGANVLTF.

The V call is TRBV7-9, the J call TRBJ2-1, with a tentative D call TRBD1 (6 bases). The CDR3 is 15 residues long. Trimming took 1 base from V and 4 from J, leaving 11 bases between them. The germline V gene encodes CDR1 SEHNR and CDR2 FQNEAQ (reference sequence). CDR3 DNA: TGTGCCAGCAGCTTAGTAGGACAGCGATACAATGAGCAGTTCTTC. This sequence encodes CASSLVGQRYNEQFF.

The V gene is TRBV29-1, the J gene TRBJ2-7, with 7 bases matching TRBD1. V shed 1 base, J shed 3 bases, and the junction held 9 bases outside the gene matches. This CDR3 has 15 residues. CDR1 SQVTM and CDR2 ANQGSEA come from the germline V gene. The CDR3 nucleotides read TGCAGCGTTGAAGGGGGGCAGGGGGTAAACTACGAGCAGTACTTC. Its protein product is CSVEGGQGVNYEQYF.